The entry below describes one T cell receptor (beta chain). This clone occurred once. Its antigen specificity is not known. Within one base of it there is no much larger clone, and no base qualities were kept. TCRbeta CDR3 regions were amplified from genomic DNA using the immunoSEQ Assay, a bias-controlled multiplex PCR. Per the authors' processing: The number of nucleated cells in each sample was estimated from the amplification of reference gene primers within the assay. Sequence reads were collapsed and filtered to measure the absolute abundance of every unique TCRbeta CDR3 rearrangement. For each sample, productive Simpson clonality was calculated as the square root of Simpson's diversity index over productive rearrangements. This immuneACCESS table, as held by TCRdb, lists in-frame sequences with V and J called but not all clones. Of the missing ones, under half trace to an unresolved V gene in checked studies; the others have no known cause. The D gene and trimming were derived from the DNA, and the V and J assignments and clone size from that table. Counted in this sample were about 270,000 clones; around nine tenths of them appeared once. The top ten clones comprise under 2% of the sample.

The data originate from a study of blood T cell repertoires in COVID-19 (dated by TCRdb to 2019 to 2021). About the full investigation: Samples from collaborators originated in the United States, Italy and Spain and spanned both the acute and convalescent phases of COVID-19. The material from the prospective study consisted of cDNA or gDNA derived from T cells, B-cell-depleted T cells, or PBMCs. Where available, HLA class I and class II types were taken from metadata supplied by the sample provider and were not determined by assay-based typing. The sample metadata nearly always contained a de-identified subject ID, COVID-19 status, age in years and sex. A freely available public database, intended as a resource for researchers studying the immune response to SARS-CoV-2, is where the repertoires were released. The samples were drawn from two sources: the first 160 participants of the ongoing ImmuneRACE study, and about 1,300 subjects contributed by 6 global collaborators. Deeply sampled blood TCRbeta repertoires from subjects exposed to, actively infected with, or recovered from COVID-19 were included in the dataset.

Another Seattle source contributed samples from volunteer blood donors who had recovered from COVID-19. Each collaborating institution followed its own protocols to collect whole blood in K2EDTA tubes. Collaborator samples were shipped for TCRbeta analysis as frozen whole blood, isolated PBMCs, or DNA extracted from either sample type. What the work shows at the level of the full study, not this receptor alone: How much clinical and demographic metadata was included differed by source and by participant, and the metadata was provided uncurated.

V is reduced by 4 bases and J by 2 bases, leaving a spacing of 13 bases between them. According to the germline V gene, CDR1 reads SGDLS and CDR2 reads YYNGEE. Taken from cysteine to phenylalanine, the CDR3 has 14 residues. Only CDR3 DNA remains: 42 bases, in frame from the first base. The clonotype was recovered from a woman aged 60 to 75 who had recovered from COVID-19. The V and J genes are TRBV9 and TRBJ2-7; matching of 6 bases hints at TRBD2 as the D gene. Material for sequencing was peripheral blood. The DNA reads TGTGCCAGCAGCACCACGGGACTGGCCTACGAGCAGTACTTC. Its translation is CASSTTGLAYEQYF.